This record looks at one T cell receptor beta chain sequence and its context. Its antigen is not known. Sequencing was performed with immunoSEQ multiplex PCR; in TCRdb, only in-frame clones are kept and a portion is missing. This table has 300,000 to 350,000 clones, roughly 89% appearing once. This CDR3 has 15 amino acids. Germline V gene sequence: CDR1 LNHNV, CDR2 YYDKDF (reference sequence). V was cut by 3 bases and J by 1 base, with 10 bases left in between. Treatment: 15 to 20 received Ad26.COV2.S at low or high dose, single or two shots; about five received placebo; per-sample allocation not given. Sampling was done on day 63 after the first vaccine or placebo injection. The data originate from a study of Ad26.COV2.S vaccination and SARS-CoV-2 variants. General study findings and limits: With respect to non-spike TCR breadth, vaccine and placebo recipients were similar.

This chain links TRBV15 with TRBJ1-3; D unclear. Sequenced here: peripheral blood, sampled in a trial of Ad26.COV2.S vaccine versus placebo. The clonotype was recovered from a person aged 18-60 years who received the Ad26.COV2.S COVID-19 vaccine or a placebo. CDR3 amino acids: CATSRAGRSGNTIYF. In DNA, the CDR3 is TGTGCCACCAGCAGGGCAGGTCGTTCTGGAAACACCATATATTTT.